This paragraph reports one T cell receptor (beta chain). Its antigen remains unknown. This same CDR3 is encoded by further DNA sequences in the sample. This specimen belongs to a study of shared clonotypes between healthy human individuals. Splitting of CD4+ cells produced CD45RA+ naive and CD45RA-negative memory subsets. Researchers divided each subset's genomic DNA evenly across several immunoSEQ plates. The data were produced by immunoSEQ multiplex PCR, yet TCRdb's version contains in-frame clones alone and is incomplete. The repertoire holds millions of clones, with 90% to 95% as singletons. The study's findings and limits: Among several donors, about 5% of naive CD4 clonotypes were found in common.

Unmatched junction bases numbered 2, after V lost 1 base and J lost 0 bases. The germline CDR1 and CDR2 sequences are KGHSH and LQKENI. The CDR3 sequence is 16 residues long. The sequencing input was naive CD4+ T cells sorted from blood. Documented subset: CD45RA+ positively selected. V usage is TRBV18 and J usage is TRBJ1-2; 10 bases agree with TRBD1. The TCR comes from a man between 18 and 35 years old in good health. Here the CDR3 reads CASSPLGTGANYGYTF. The CDR3 nucleotides read TGTGCCAGCTCACCACTCGGGACAGGGGCTAACTATGGCTACACCTTC.